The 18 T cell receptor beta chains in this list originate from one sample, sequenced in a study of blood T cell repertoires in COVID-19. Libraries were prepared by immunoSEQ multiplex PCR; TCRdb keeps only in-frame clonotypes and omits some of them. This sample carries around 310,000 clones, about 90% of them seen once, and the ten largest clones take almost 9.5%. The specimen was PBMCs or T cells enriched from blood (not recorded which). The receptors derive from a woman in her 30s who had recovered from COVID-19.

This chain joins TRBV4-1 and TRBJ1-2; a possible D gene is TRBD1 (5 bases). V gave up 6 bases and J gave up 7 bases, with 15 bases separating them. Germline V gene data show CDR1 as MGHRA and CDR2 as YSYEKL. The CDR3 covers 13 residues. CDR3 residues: CASSQQDSGGYTF. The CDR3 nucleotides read TGCGCCAGCAGTCAACAGGATAGTGGTGGCTACACCTTC.

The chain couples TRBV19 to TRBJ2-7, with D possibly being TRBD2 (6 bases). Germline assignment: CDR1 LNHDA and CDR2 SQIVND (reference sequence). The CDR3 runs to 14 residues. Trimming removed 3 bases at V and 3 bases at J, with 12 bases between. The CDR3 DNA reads TGTGCCAGTAGTATCGGGAGAGCTGTCTACGAGCAGTACTTC. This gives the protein CASSIGRAVYEQYF.

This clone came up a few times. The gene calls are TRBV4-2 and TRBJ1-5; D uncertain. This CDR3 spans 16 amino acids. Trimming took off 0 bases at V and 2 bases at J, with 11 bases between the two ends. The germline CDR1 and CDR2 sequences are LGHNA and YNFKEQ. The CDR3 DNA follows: TGTGCCAGCAGCCAAGATCTTGCTGGAGGCAATCAGCCCCAGCATTTT. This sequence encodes CASSQDLAGGNQPQHF.

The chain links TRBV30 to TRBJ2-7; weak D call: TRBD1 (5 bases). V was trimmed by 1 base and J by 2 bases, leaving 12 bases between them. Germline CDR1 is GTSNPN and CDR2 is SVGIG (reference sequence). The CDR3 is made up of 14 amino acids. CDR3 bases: TGTGCCTGGAGTGGCGGACAACTTGCCTACGAGCAGTACTTC. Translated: CAWSGGQLAYEQYF.

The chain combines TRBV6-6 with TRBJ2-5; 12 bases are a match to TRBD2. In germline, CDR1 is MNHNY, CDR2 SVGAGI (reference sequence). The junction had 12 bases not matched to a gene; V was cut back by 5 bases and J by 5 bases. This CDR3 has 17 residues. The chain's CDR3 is CASSPGPTSGSPETQYF. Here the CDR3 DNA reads TGTGCCAGCAGTCCCGGTCCGACTAGCGGGAGTCCGGAGACCCAGTACTTC.

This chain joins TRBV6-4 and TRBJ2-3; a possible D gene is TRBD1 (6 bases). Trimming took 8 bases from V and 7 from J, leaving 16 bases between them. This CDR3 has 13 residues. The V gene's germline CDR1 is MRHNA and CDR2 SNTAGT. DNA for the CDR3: TGTGCCAGCGCACCCGAACAGGGAAATACGCAGTATTTT. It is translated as CASAPEQGNTQYF.

The CDR3 region is CASSTLPSDNEQFF. The CDR3 coding sequence is TGTGCCAGCAGTACCCTCCCTAGCGACAATGAGCAGTTCTTC. V and J are TRBV6-2 or TRBV6-3 and TRBJ2-1, with a tentative D call TRBD2 (6 bases). This CDR3 has 14 residues. V lost 5 bases and J lost 5, with 13 bases in between. Looked up from germline, CDR1 is MNHEY and CDR2 is SVGEGT.

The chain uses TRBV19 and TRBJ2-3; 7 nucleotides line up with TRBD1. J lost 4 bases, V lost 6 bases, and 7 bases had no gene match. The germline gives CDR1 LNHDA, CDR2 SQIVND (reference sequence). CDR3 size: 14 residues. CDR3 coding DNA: TGTGCCAGTAGGGGTGACAGGGTTGCAGATACGCAGTATTTT. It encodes CASRGDRVADTQYF.

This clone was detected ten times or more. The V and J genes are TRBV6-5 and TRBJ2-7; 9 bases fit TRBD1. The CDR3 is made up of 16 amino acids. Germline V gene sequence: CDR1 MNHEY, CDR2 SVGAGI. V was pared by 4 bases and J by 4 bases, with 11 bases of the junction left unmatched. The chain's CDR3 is CASSSIPDRGLYEQYF. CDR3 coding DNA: TGTGCCAGCAGTTCGATACCGGACAGGGGCCTATACGAGCAGTACTTC.

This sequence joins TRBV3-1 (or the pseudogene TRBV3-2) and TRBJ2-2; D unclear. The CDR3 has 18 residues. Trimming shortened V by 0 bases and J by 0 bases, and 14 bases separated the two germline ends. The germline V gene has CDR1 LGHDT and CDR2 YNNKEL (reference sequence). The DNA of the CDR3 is TGTGCCAGCAGCCAAGATCATGTCAGGTACACGAACACCGGGGAGCTGTTTTTT. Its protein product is CASSQDHVRYTNTGELFF.

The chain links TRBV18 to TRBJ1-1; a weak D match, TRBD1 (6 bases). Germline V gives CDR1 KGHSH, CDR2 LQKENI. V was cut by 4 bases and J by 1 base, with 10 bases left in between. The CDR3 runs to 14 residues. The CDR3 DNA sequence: TGTGCCAGCTCACAGGACAGCTCGAACACTGAAGCTTTCTTT. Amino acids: CASSQDSSNTEAFF.

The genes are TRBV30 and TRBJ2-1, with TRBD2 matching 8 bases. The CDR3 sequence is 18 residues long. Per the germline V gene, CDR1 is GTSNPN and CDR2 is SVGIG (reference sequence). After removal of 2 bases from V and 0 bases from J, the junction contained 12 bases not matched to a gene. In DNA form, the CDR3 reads TGTGCCTGGAGTCCCGGGGGTAGCGGGAAAAGCTCCTACAATGAGCAGTTCTTC. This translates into CAWSPGGSGKSSYNEQFF. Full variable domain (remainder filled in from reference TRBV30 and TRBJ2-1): SQTIHQWPATLVQPVGSPLSLECTVEGTSNPNLYWYRQAAGRGLQLLFYSVGIGQISSEVPQNLSASRPQDRQFILSSKKLLLSDSGFYLCAWSPGGSGKSSYNEQFFGPGTRLTVL.

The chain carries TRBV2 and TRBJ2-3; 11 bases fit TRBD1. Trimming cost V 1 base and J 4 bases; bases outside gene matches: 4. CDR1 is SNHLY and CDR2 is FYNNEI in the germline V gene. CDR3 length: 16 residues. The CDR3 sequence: CASSEGSGQGADTQYF. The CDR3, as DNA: TGTGCCAGCAGTGAAGGGTCGGGACAGGGGGCAGATACGCAGTATTTT.

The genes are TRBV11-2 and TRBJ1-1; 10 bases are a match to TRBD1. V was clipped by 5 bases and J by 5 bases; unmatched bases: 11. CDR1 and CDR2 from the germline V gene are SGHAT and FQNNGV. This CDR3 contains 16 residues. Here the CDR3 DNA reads TGTGCCAGCAGCCCACCCCCGGGACAGGGGAAGACTGAAGCTTTCTTT. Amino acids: CASSPPPGQGKTEAFF.

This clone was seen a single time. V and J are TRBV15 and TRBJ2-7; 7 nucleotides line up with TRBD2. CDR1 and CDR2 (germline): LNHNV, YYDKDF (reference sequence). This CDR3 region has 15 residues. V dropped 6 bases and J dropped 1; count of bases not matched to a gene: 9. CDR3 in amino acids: CATSFSASGSYEQYF. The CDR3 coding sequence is TGTGCCACCAGTTTTTCGGCTAGCGGATCCTACGAGCAGTACTTC.

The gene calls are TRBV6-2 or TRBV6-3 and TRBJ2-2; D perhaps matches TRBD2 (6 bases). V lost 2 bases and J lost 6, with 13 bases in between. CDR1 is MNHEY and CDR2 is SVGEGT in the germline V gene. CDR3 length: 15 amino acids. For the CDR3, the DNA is TGTGCCAGCAGTTACCACAGGCCGGGGGCCGGGGAGCTGTTTTTT. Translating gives CASSYHRPGAGELFF.

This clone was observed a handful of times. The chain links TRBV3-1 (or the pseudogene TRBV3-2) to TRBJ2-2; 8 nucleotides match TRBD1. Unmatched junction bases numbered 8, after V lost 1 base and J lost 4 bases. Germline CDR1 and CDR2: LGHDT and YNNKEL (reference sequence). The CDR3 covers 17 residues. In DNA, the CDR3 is TGTGCCAGCAGCCAAGGATTGGACAGGGTGAGCACCGGGGAGCTGTTTTTT. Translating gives CASSQGLDRVSTGELFF.

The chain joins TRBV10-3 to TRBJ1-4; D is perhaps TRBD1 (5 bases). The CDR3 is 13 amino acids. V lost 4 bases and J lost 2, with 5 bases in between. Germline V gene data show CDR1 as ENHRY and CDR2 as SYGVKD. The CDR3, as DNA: TGTGCCATCAGTGCAGGGACTAATGAAAAACTGTTTTTT. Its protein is CAISAGTNEKLFF.